Reported below is one T cell receptor beta chain. The antigen it binds to is not known. The record has no base qualities; no much larger clone is one base away. The data derive from a study of T cell responses to AZD1222 COVID-19 vaccine (dated by TCRdb to the early 2020s). In the study overall: TCR sequencing covered over 230 trial participants: 200 to 220 given two doses of AZD1222 and approximately 26 given two doses of MenACWY control vaccine. Trial participants were enrolled by age into 18-55, 56-69 and 70-plus year subgroups, with about 150, 28 and 57 TCR-sequenced participants respectively. Overall study results and their limits: Reportedly, close to half of the unique spike-specific TCRs recognized epitopes lying outside the regions that are mutated in the B.1.351 and B.1.1.7 variants. Because no day 14 peak-response samples were available, repertoires were characterized only after the peak T cell response. The 56-69-year group was small, and its depth increase did not reach significance, likely because of low power. Conclusions about previously exposed vaccinees are limited, since just five or six AZD1222 recipients were seropositive for SARS-CoV-2 at baseline. Most participants were white British and females outnumbered males, and the authors suggested that clonal diversity may have been underestimated. After two AZD1222 doses, spike-specific TCR breadth and depth were significantly higher than at day 0 and than in MenACWY recipients. The whole spike protein was spanned by vaccine-associated CD4 TCRs, and dominant responses were seen in regions 160-218 and 743-854.

The CDR3 regions of human TCRbeta chains were analyzed by immunosequencing. The authors processed their data as follows. TCRs in the repertoires were compared against a reference library of SARS-CoV-2-specific TCRs that had been generated with the MIRA antigen-specificity platform. Breadth was defined as the fraction of unique TCRs that were SARS-CoV-2-associated. Depth was defined as the fraction of total T cells that were SARS-CoV-2-associated. Using the MIRA data, each spike-specific TCR was assigned both to the spike region to which the TCR was reactive and to a CD4 or CD8 class. Log10-transformed breadth and depth values were compared by one-way ANOVA with Sidak's multiple comparisons tests. The immuneACCESS repertoire file appears here via TCRdb, limited to in-frame rearrangements. These files lack a portion of the clones; in checked studies, under half of the deficit traces to unresolved V genes, and the cause of the others is not known. V, J and clone size were drawn from that table, and D and trimming were deduced from the DNA. This sample holds tens of thousands of clones; about 88% were observed only once. Less than 8.5% of the sample belongs to the ten largest clones.

The sample's time point label, decoded: about 28 days (+/-7) after the second vaccine dose. AZD1222 recipients with second doses at about 4 weeks or about 12 weeks were pooled, because spike-specific TCR depth and breadth did not differ between schedules. The vaccinee samples were drawn from two UK trials, COV001 and COV002, one of which was a single-blind randomized controlled phase 2/3 trial testing AZD1222 (ChAdOx1 nCoV-19) in healthy adults. For TCRbeta chain sequencing, PBMC samples from trial participants were taken at day 0 and at day 28 after the second dose. The sequence was collected from an adult who received the AZD1222 COVID-19 vaccine. Sequences were derived from peripheral blood, sampled 28 days after the second AZD1222 dose.

The CDR3 sequence is CASSPRGSNSPLHF. In nucleotide form, the sequence is TGTGCCAGCTCACCCCGAGGGAGCAATTCACCCCTCCACTTT. The rearrangement joined TRBV18 to TRBJ1-6; no D gene can be assigned with confidence. From the germline V gene, CDR1 is KGHSH and CDR2 is LQKENI. The CDR3 sequence holds 14 residues, the cysteine and phenylalanine included. Only the CDR3 portion is preserved as DNA: 42 bases, with reading frame beginning at the first base. Between the V and J ends, shortened by 3 bases and 7 bases respectively, the junction contains 10 bases.